This T cell receptor (beta chain) was profiled in a study of T cell responses to AZD1222 COVID-19 vaccine. The assay was immunoSEQ multiplex PCR, and TCRdb's table has in-frame clones only and misses some. The table has 150,000 to 200,000 clones, roughly nine tenths seen once. This CDR3 spans 15 amino acids. V was clipped by 5 bases and J by 4 bases; unmatched bases: 7. Germline V CDR1 and CDR2: SGHRS, YFSETQ. The J gene is TRBJ2-1, the V gene TRBV5-1; 9 nucleotides align to TRBD2. The sequence was collected from an adult in good health. Sequenced material: peripheral blood, taken on day 0 of AZD1222 vaccination. The CDR3 nucleotides are TGCGCCAGCAGGGCCGCTAGCGGGGCGTACAATGAGCAGTTCTTC. Translation gives CASRAASGAYNEQFF.